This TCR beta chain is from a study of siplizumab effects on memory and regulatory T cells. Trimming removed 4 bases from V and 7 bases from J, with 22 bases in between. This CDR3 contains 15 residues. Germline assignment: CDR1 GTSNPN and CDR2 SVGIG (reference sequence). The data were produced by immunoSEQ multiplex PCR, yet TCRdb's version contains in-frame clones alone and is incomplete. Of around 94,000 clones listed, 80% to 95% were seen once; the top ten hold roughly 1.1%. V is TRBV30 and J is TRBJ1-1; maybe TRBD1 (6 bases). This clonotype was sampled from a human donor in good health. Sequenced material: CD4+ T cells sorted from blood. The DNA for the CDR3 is TGTGCCTGGACGAGGAGAACAGGGTCTAAGGGTGAAGCTTTCTTT. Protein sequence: CAWTRRTGSKGEAFF.